This TCR beta chain was recovered during a study of patients and donors after allogeneic stem cell transplantation. TCRdb re-analysed the RT-PCR reads in MiXCR, keeping a single row per CDR3 protein. The repertoire holds over 150,000 distinct CDR3 sequences, with roughly 31% as singletons. Deletions cut 3 bases from V and 6 bases from J, with 15 bases between. This CDR3 has 14 amino acids. Sequencing was done on a sample of blood, either unsorted or a sorted T cell fraction (not recorded which). This clonotype originated in a human donor who was either an allogeneic HSCT recipient or a stem cell or donor lymphocyte infusion donor (not recorded which). It is not recorded whose cells these are; they may come from a transplant donor. This chain links TRBV12-3 or TRBV12-4 with TRBJ2-7; D might be TRBD1 (7 bases). The CDR3 nucleotides are TGTGCCAGCAGTTTGTCTGCAGGGGGAGGCGAGCAGTACTTC. It codes for CASSLSAGGGEQYF.